These T cell receptor beta chains were read from a single sample in a study of cytomegalovirus exposure and HLA in healthy donors. Only in-frame clones appear in the TCRdb table, and some are missing; sequencing was by immunoSEQ multiplex PCR. The table records approximately 260,000 clones, 80% to 90% of them present only once. The sample taken for sequencing was PBMCs. Receptor source: a woman aged 35 to 49 in good health and CMV-seropositive. CDR3s leave out the opening cysteine and the closing phenylalanine or tryptophan. Clone size is not always given. Where it is, it says once, few, many or a class for expanded clones.

cdr3_aa clone_size j_call v_call
ASSYIGLAGYEQY NA TRBJ2-7 TRBV6-5
ASSHTGTGGNEQF NA TRBJ2-1 TRBV28
ASSPGTGGGRDQPQH NA TRBJ1-5 TRBV28
ASSSRGSGGPHETQY few TRBJ2-5 TRBV7-9
ASSSPGQAPSPLH NA TRBJ1-6 TRBV28
ASSGSELSNEKLF NA TRBJ1-4 TRBV19
ASSLKVSSYNEQF NA TRBJ2-1 TRBV7-6
SATGGLWYGYT NA TRBJ1-2 TRBV29-1
AISDRGMWKTNEKLF NA TRBJ1-4 TRBV2
ASSLSSRSALGGVLTGELF NA TRBJ2-2 TRBV28
ASSWGTSGGYEQY NA TRBJ2-7 TRBV7-8
ASSPDVKWGQGRSNYGYT NA TRBJ1-2 TRBV18
ASSGEVMAEAF NA TRBJ1-1 TRBV28
ASSATAGEGDNSPLH NA TRBJ1-6 TRBV19
ASSRRQALYEQY NA TRBJ2-7 TRBV21-1
ASSIGRLGLTGYT NA TRBJ1-2 TRBV19
ASSARLAGGLGYEQY NA TRBJ2-7 TRBV25-1
ASSPIVPTGWDTEAF NA TRBJ1-1 TRBV13
ASKSGRGEREQY NA TRBJ2-7 TRBV7-2
ASGTGVRGEQY NA TRBJ2-7 TRBV6-1
ASSLFSSSGELF NA TRBJ2-2 TRBV7-8
ASIRNSPNTEAF few TRBJ1-1 TRBV2
ASSRLTGDKYEQY NA TRBJ2-7 TRBV11-1
ASSLAPSEDYEQY NA TRBJ2-7 TRBV7-2
ASSETGLIGVGYT once TRBJ1-2 TRBV2
ASRQGTGDGNTEAF once TRBJ1-1 TRBV5-4
ASSLAGGISYEQY NA TRBJ2-7 TRBV11-3
ASSSKTSGSLNEQF NA TRBJ2-1 TRBV5-1
ASSPSGRYTDTQY NA TRBJ2-3 TRBV28
ASSLEQGRSSYNEQF NA TRBJ2-1 TRBV5-4
ASSPPLPPGTGELF NA TRBJ2-2 TRBV18
ASSQTGTGTYEQY NA TRBJ2-7 TRBV2
ASSEYAEDEQY NA TRBJ2-7 TRBV25-1
AWRGQGAVEKLF NA TRBJ1-4 TRBV30
ASSYGGVMNTEAF NA TRBJ1-1 TRBV6-6
ASSPYQETQY once TRBJ2-5 TRBV18
ASSGSGNEQF NA TRBJ2-1 TRBV9
ASSFPQRSSEAF NA TRBJ1-1 TRBV28
SGLSQETQY NA TRBJ2-5 TRBV20-1
ASSLAEAGKETQY NA TRBJ2-5 TRBV5-1
AQGTGGQPQH NA TRBJ1-5 TRBV30
ASSPGLVGPYEQY NA TRBJ2-7 TRBV7-6
ASSSGYEQY NA TRBJ2-7 TRBV11-2
ASSSTTRSYNEQF few TRBJ2-1 TRBV27
ASSLQRTASSYEQY NA TRBJ2-7 TRBV28
ASSQGPTSRTTDTQY NA TRBJ2-3 TRBV4-3
ASSYEVGVYEQY NA TRBJ2-7 TRBV6-6